What follows are 4 T cell receptor beta chains derived from one specimen sequenced in a study of cytomegalovirus exposure and HLA in healthy donors. Clones were sequenced by immunoSEQ multiplex PCR, and TCRdb holds only the in-frame ones, with some missing. The table shows 150,000 to 200,000 clones, with around 84% occurring only once. Material for sequencing was PBMCs. These TCRs come from a man younger than 35 in good health and CMV-seropositive.

The V gene is TRBV7-9, the J gene TRBJ2-5, with D possibly being TRBD2 (7 bases). The length of the CDR3 is 15 residues. V dropped 7 bases and J dropped 2 bases, with 17 bases sitting between them. Germline V gene data show CDR1 as SEHNR and CDR2 as FQNEAQ (reference sequence). This chain's CDR3 is CASNNLRGPQETQYF. CDR3 DNA: TGTGCCAGCAACAATTTGCGGGGGCCACAAGAGACCCAGTACTTC.

This clone has only a few counts. The chain carries TRBV7-2 and TRBJ1-2, with 11 bases lining up with TRBD1. V was clipped by 5 bases and J by 7 bases; unmatched bases: 9. Germline V gene data show CDR1 as SGHTA and CDR2 as FQGNSA. The CDR3 has 15 amino acids. CDR3 DNA sequence: TGTGCCAGCAGCCCATCCGGACAGGGGGCTGGTGGCTACACCTTC. This encodes CASSPSGQGAGGYTF. Full variable domain (missing parts from reference TRBV7-2 and TRBJ1-2): GAGVSQSPSNKVTEKGKDVELRCDPISGHTALYWYRQSLGQGLEFLIYFQGNSAPDKSGLPSDRFSAERTGGSVSTLTIQRTQQEDSAVYLCASSPSGQGAGGYTFGSGTRLTVV.

The chain uses TRBV9 and TRBJ1-1; 9 bases align to TRBD1. The J segment lost 0 bases and the V segment lost 3 bases, leaving 6 bases of the junction unmatched. Germline V gives CDR1 SGDLS, CDR2 YYNGEE. The CDR3 is 16 residues long. The CDR3 loop is CASSEADRGMNTEAFF. The CDR3 DNA sequence: TGTGCCAGCAGCGAGGCGGACAGGGGCATGAACACTGAAGCTTTCTTT.

The chain uses TRBV7-3 and TRBJ1-1; weak D call: TRBD1 (5 bases). Germline values: CDR1 SGHTA, CDR2 FQGTGA. V was trimmed by 8 bases and J by 7 bases, leaving 17 bases between them. This CDR3 region has 13 residues. The CDR3 bases are TGTGCCAGCGGGAGGCAGGGAAGTAATGAAGCTTTCTTT. Translating gives CASGRQGSNEAFF.